The 25 T cell receptor beta chains below were found in one sample sequenced in a study of T cells in Graves' hyperthyroidism and ophthalmopathy. From RNA transcripts, TCR beta CDR3 regions were amplified. The HTBI primer set served for first-round RT-PCR of the TCR CDR3. TCRdb processed the multiplex PCR reads anew with MiXCR; each CDR3 protein has one entry. The sample records 300,000 to 450,000 distinct CDR3 sequences, 20% to 25% being singletons. Sequencing used blood. The receptors derive from a man aged 50 to 60 with Graves' hyperthyroidism.

Ten or more counts support this clonotype. The rearrangement uses TRBV11-1 and TRBJ2-1; D is uncertain. Trimming left V 2 bases short and J 8 bases short, with 4 bases between. There are 11 residues in the CDR3. Looked up from germline, CDR1 is SGHAT and CDR2 is FQDESV (reference sequence). As DNA, the CDR3 is TGTGCCAGCAGCTTATCGGATGAGCAGTTCTTC. It yields the protein CASSLSDEQFF.

The rearrangement uses TRBV5-1 and TRBJ2-7; 9 positions match TRBD2. The CDR3 totals 14 residues. Germline lookup yields CDR1 SGHRS and CDR2 YFSETQ. V lost 4 bases and J lost 6; bases outside the gene matches: 8. The CDR3, as DNA: TGCGCCAGCAGCCCGCTTGCGACTAGCGGCGAGCAGTACTTC. Translating gives CASSPLATSGEQYF. The full variable domain, with the rest looked up from reference TRBV5-1 and TRBJ2-7, is KAGVTQTPRYLIKTRGQQVTLSCSPISGHRSVSWYQQTPGQGLQFLFEYFSETQRNKGNFPGRFSGRQFSNSRSEMNVSTLELGDSALYLCASSPLATSGEQYFGPGTRLTVT.

In this sample, this clonotype turned up a few times. This could be a read error, since a much larger clone is one nucleotide away. The rearrangement uses TRBV12-3 or TRBV12-4 and TRBJ1-5, with 7 nucleotides matching TRBD1. V lost 3 bases to trimming and J lost 9 bases; unmatched junction nucleotides: 11. The CDR3 is 15 amino acids. For the CDR3, the DNA is TGTGCCAGCAGTTTCGGAGGGGGCGCGGGTCGGCCCCAGCATTTT. This codes for CASSFGGGAGRPQHF.

V and J are TRBV14 and TRBJ2-7; no definite D call. The CDR3 has 13 amino acids. The germline CDR1 and CDR2 sequences are SGHDN and FVKESK. Trimming left V 0 bases short and J 3 bases short, with 6 bases between. CDR3: CASSQDTNYEQYF. The DNA for the CDR3 is TGTGCCAGCAGCCAAGATACGAACTACGAGCAGTACTTC.

This clonotype has a handful of counts. The chain combines TRBV9 with TRBJ2-2, with 7 bases fitting TRBD1. CDR1 and CDR2 (germline): SGDLS, YYNGEE. The ends lost 3 bases at V and 6 bases at J; junction bases unmatched: 8. The CDR3 spans 15 residues. CDR3 sequence reads: CASSETGETPGELFF. The CDR3 region has the DNA TGTGCCAGCAGCGAAACAGGGGAGACACCCGGGGAGCTGTTTTTT.

This clonotype was observed a few times. The V call is TRBV5-1, the J call TRBJ2-3; D is perhaps TRBD2 (6 bases). Germline CDR1 and CDR2: SGHRS and YFSETQ. CDR3 length equals 15 residues. V lost 1 base and J lost 1, with 10 bases in between. The CDR3 loop is CASSLRPSGTDTQYF. DNA for the CDR3: TGCGCCAGCAGCTTGCGGCCTAGCGGCACAGATACGCAGTATTTT. Full variable domain (missing parts from reference TRBV5-1 and TRBJ2-3): KAGVTQTPRYLIKTRGQQVTLSCSPISGHRSVSWYQQTPGQGLQFLFEYFSETQRNKGNFPGRFSGRQFSNSRSEMNVSTLELGDSALYLCASSLRPSGTDTQYFGPGTRLTVL.

This clonotype was seen only a few times. The chain carries TRBV28 and TRBJ2-4; D possibly corresponds to TRBD1 (6 bases). From germline, CDR1 is MDHEN and CDR2 SYDVKM. This CDR3 is 15 amino acids long. Trimming removed 3 bases at V and 1 base at J, with 10 bases between. The CDR3 coding sequence is TGTGCCAGCAGTTTCGAAAGGGGGGCCAAAAACATTCAGTACTTC. Encoded protein: CASSFERGAKNIQYF.

A few counts support this clonotype. The J gene is TRBJ2-1, the V gene TRBV6-5; TRBD2 aligns across 7 bases. Germline V gives CDR1 MNHEY, CDR2 SVGAGI. This CDR3 spans 14 amino acids. V trimming: 2 bases; J trimming: 5 bases; junction bases outside the gene matches: 3. CDR3 coding DNA: TGTGCCAGCAGTTACGAGGGAGGGGACAATGAGCAGTTCTTC. This translates into CASSYEGGDNEQFF.

The gene calls are TRBV24-1 and TRBJ2-1, with 8 bases identical to TRBD1. CDR3 length: 17 residues. Germline V gene sequence: CDR1 KGHDR, CDR2 SFDVKD. Germline trimming cut 3 bases from V and 0 bases from J; bases unmatched to any gene: 6. The CDR3 loop is CATSDAGQGSSYNEQFF. The DNA of the CDR3 is TGTGCCACCAGTGATGCAGGACAGGGAAGCTCCTACAATGAGCAGTTCTTC.

The rearrangement links TRBV5-1 to TRBJ2-7; TRBD2 matches 8 bases. In germline, CDR1 is SGHRS, CDR2 YFSETQ. This CDR3 region has 18 residues. With 0 bases clipped from V and 3 bases from J, the junction kept 14 bases outside the gene matches. CDR3 DNA: TGCGCCAGCAGCTTGGCCGTTCTAGCGGGCCTCAGGGTCTACGAGCAGTACTTC. This codes for CASSLAVLAGLRVYEQYF.

This clonotype appeared many times. The chain joins TRBV11-1 to TRBJ2-1, with 12 positions matching TRBD2. In germline, CDR1 is SGHAT, CDR2 FQDESV (reference sequence). CDR3 length: 14 residues. The ends lost 6 bases at V and 8 bases at J; junction bases unmatched: 5. CDR3 loop: CASRLAGGIDEQFF. CDR3 DNA sequence: TGTGCCAGCAGACTAGCGGGAGGAATCGATGAGCAGTTCTTC. The whole variable domain, filled in from reference TRBV11-1 and TRBJ2-1, reads EAEVAQSPRYKITEKSQAVAFWCDPISGHATLYWYRQILGQGPELLVQFQDESVVDDSQLPKDRFSAERLKGVDSTLKIQPAELGDSAMYLCASRLAGGIDEQFFGPGTRLTVL.

This chain joins TRBV6-1 and TRBJ2-2; D is unresolved. This CDR3 contains 14 residues. The germline gives CDR1 MNHNS, CDR2 SASEGT. Trimming took 6 bases from V and 2 from J, leaving 10 bases between them. The CDR3 DNA sequence: TGTGCCAGCAGAAATAGCAGAAACACCGGGGAGCTGTTTTTT. It translates to CASRNSRNTGELFF.

The CDR3 loop is CSVDNGLNTEAFF. As DNA, the CDR3 is TGCAGCGTTGATAACGGCTTGAACACTGAAGCTTTCTTT. V and J are TRBV29-1 and TRBJ1-1; D unresolved. The CDR3 covers 13 residues. V lost 3 bases, J lost 0 bases, and 8 bases lay in between. The germline gives CDR1 SQVTM, CDR2 ANQGSEA.

This clonotype was detected ten times or more. J is TRBJ1-4 and V is TRBV30; D uncertain. The CDR3 length is 16 residues. CDR1 GTSNPN and CDR2 SVGIG come from the germline V gene (reference sequence). V gave up 5 bases and J gave up 3 bases, with 19 bases separating them. The CDR3 DNA follows: TGTGCCTGGGCGCGACGGGATCCCCTATCTAATGAAAAACTGTTTTTT. It encodes CAWARRDPLSNEKLFF.

J is TRBJ2-1 and V is TRBV24-1; D gene ambiguous. Trimming pared 3 bases from V and 3 bases from J, leaving 11 bases between. CDR1 and CDR2 from the germline V gene are KGHDR and SFDVKD. The CDR3 has 15 amino acids. The CDR3 reads CATSDPGRYYNEQFF. CDR3 in DNA: TGTGCCACCAGTGATCCCGGCAGATACTACAATGAGCAGTTCTTC.

The genes are TRBV5-1 and TRBJ2-1; 7 positions match TRBD2. This CDR3 is built from 14 residues. Germline CDR1 SGHRS, CDR2 YFSETQ. The trim removed 7 bases at V and 6 bases at J, leaving 10 bases unmatched. The CDR3 DNA is TGCGCCAGCTGGGAGGGACCGGGGGGCAATGAGCAGTTCTTC. Its translation is CASWEGPGGNEQFF.

On this clonotype: An end of the junction differs from the germline gene, which may be a read error. The CDR3 DNA reads as TGTACCAGCAGCCGTACAGGGGGCGAATATGAGCAGTTCTTC. Translating it yields CTSSRTGGEYEQFF. The chain is built from TRBV7-9 and TRBJ2-1, with TRBD1 matching 9 bases. This CDR3 contains 14 residues. From germline, CDR1 is SEHNR and CDR2 FQNEAQ (reference sequence). The full variable domain, in which reference TRBV7-9 and TRBJ2-1 provide the parts outside the CDR3, is DTGVSQNPRHKITKRGQNVTFRCDPISEHNRLYWYRQTLGQGPEFLTYFQNEAQLEKSRLLSDRFSAERPKGSFSTLEIQRTEQGDSAMYLCTSSRTGGEYEQFFGPGTRLTVL.

This clonotype was detected ten times or more. This chain joins TRBV5-1 and TRBJ1-1; D is possibly TRBD1 (6 bases). The length of the CDR3 is 18 residues. The germline V gene encodes CDR1 SGHRS and CDR2 YFSETQ. Trimming removed 4 bases at V and 0 bases at J, with 22 bases between. This CDR3 is CASSQTGRPTTMNTEAFF. DNA of the CDR3: TGCGCCAGCAGCCAAACAGGGCGCCCCACGACCATGAACACTGAAGCTTTCTTT.

The chain combines TRBV19 with TRBJ2-2, with a tentative D call TRBD2 (5 bases). V was cut by 6 bases and J by 9 bases, with 20 bases left in between. The CDR3 covers 15 residues. The V gene's germline CDR1 is LNHDA and CDR2 SQIVND (reference sequence). CDR3 sequence: CASSPGRLRPRELFF. CDR3 bases: TGTGCCAGTAGCCCGGGAAGGCTCCGTCCGAGGGAGCTGTTTTTT.

The J gene is TRBJ2-7, the V gene TRBV19; TRBD1 might be the D (5 bases). Trimming stripped 4 bases from V and 3 bases from J, with 10 bases between. CDR1 is LNHDA, CDR2 SQIVND, per germline (reference sequence). The length of the CDR3 is 13 residues. CDR3 coding DNA: TGTGCCAGTAGTAACGGACAAGTCTACGAGCAGTACTTC. It yields the protein CASSNGQVYEQYF. Full variable domain (missing parts from reference TRBV19 and TRBJ2-7): DGGITQSPKYLFRKEGQNVTLSCEQNLNHDAMYWYRQDPGQGLRLIYYSQIVNDFQKGDIAEGYSVSREKKESFPLTVTSAQKNPTAFYLCASSNGQVYEQYFGPGTRLTVT.

V gene TRBV5-1 combines with J gene TRBJ2-1; TRBD2 matches 11 bases. The trim removed 2 bases at V and 0 bases at J, leaving 4 bases unmatched. The CDR3 has 17 residues. Germline values: CDR1 SGHRS, CDR2 YFSETQ. CDR3 loop: CASSFLTSGSSYNEQFF. CDR3 DNA sequence: TGCGCCAGCAGCTTTCTTACTAGCGGGAGCTCCTACAATGAGCAGTTCTTC. The full variable domain, completed using reference TRBV5-1 and TRBJ2-1, is KAGVTQTPRYLIKTRGQQVTLSCSPISGHRSVSWYQQTPGQGLQFLFEYFSETQRNKGNFPGRFSGRQFSNSRSEMNVSTLELGDSALYLCASSFLTSGSSYNEQFFGPGTRLTVL.

This clonotype has a handful of counts. The V call is TRBV2, the J call TRBJ1-3; D possibly corresponds to TRBD1 (5 bases). Germline V gene sequence: CDR1 SNHLY, CDR2 FYNNEI. Trimming shortened V by 8 bases and J by 4 bases, and 12 bases separated the two germline ends. This CDR3 is 13 amino acids long. The CDR3 loop reads CASVQGLGNTIYF. CDR3 bases: TGTGCCAGCGTGCAGGGATTAGGAAACACCATATATTTT.

The chain employs TRBV20-1 and TRBJ1-5; D is unclear. Trimming took 5 bases from V and 0 from J, leaving 8 bases between them. CDR3 length: 13 residues. Looked up from germline, CDR1 is DFQATT and CDR2 is SNEGSKA (reference sequence). In nucleotides, the CDR3 is TGCAGTGCTTCACAGAGTAGCAATCAGCCCCAGCATTTT. As protein: CSASQSSNQPQHF.

This clonotype appeared a few times. V gene TRBV19 combines with J gene TRBJ2-4, with 11 nucleotides matching TRBD1. Per the germline V gene, CDR1 is LNHDA and CDR2 is SQIVND (reference sequence). V lost 0 bases to trimming and J lost 6 bases; unmatched junction nucleotides: 4. This CDR3 comprises 16 residues. CDR3 residues: CASSIDGQGALNIQYF. The CDR3 coding sequence is TGTGCCAGTAGTATAGACGGACAGGGGGCTTTAAACATTCAGTACTTC.

This clonotype was detected ten times or more. This chain uses TRBV11-1 with TRBJ2-5; weak D call: TRBD2 (5 bases). CDR3 length: 14 amino acids. Trimming took 3 bases from V and 3 from J, leaving 11 bases between them. Germline lookup yields CDR1 SGHAT and CDR2 FQDESV (reference sequence). This CDR3 is CASSFRGREETQYF. As DNA, the CDR3 is TGTGCCAGCAGCTTCAGAGGGAGAGAAGAGACCCAGTACTTC.